This passage covers 17 T cell receptor beta chains from one sample sequenced in a study of T cells in Graves' hyperthyroidism and ophthalmopathy. Amplification targeted TCR beta CDR3 regions from RNA transcripts. HTBI primers were employed in a first-round RT-PCR of the TCR CDR3. From the multiplex PCR reads, TCRdb called clonotypes with MiXCR, one entry per CDR3 protein. The sample contains some 580,000 distinct CDR3 sequences, roughly a sixth of which appear only once. The sequencing input was blood. The receptors come from a woman aged 40 to 50 with Graves' ophthalmopathy.

This clonotype appeared a single time. The CDR3 nucleotides read TGTGCCAGCGGGCAGCCCAATCAGCCCCAGCATTTT. Amino acid sequence: CASGQPNQPQHF. This chain links TRBV6-2 or TRBV6-3 with TRBJ1-5; D is uncertain. This CDR3 contains 12 residues. Trimming took 8 bases from V and 3 from J, leaving 8 bases between them. Germline V gene lookup returns CDR1 MNHEY and CDR2 SVGEGT.

This clonotype was seen at least ten times. J is TRBJ2-1 and V is TRBV18, with D unresolved. There are 17 residues in the CDR3. V lost 2 bases to trimming and J lost 3 bases, with 17 bases between them. Germline CDR1 reads KGHSH; CDR2 reads LQKENI. The chain's CDR3 is CASSPAPRNGRYNEQFF. The CDR3 DNA reads as TGTGCCAGCTCACCAGCCCCACGGAACGGCCGCTACAATGAGCAGTTCTTC.

The chain has TRBV11-2 and TRBJ2-2, with a tentative D call TRBD1 (5 bases). V dropped 2 bases and J dropped 6 bases, with 13 bases sitting between them. Germline-derived CDR1 and CDR2 are SGHAT and FQNNGV. The CDR3 has 15 amino acids. The CDR3 region is CASSLTGMVAGELFF. CDR3 nucleotide sequence: TGTGCCAGCAGCTTAACAGGCATGGTCGCCGGGGAGCTGTTTTTT.

This clonotype was seen ten or more times. This chain joins TRBV18 and TRBJ2-5; 7 bases fit TRBD1. In germline, CDR1 is KGHSH, CDR2 LQKENI. The length of the CDR3 is 15 residues. With 3 bases clipped from V and 1 base from J, the junction kept 5 bases outside the gene matches. The DNA of the CDR3 is TGTGCCAGCTCACCTAGGACAGGTGTCCAAGAGACCCAGTACTTC. This encodes CASSPRTGVQETQYF. Filled out from reference TRBV18 and TRBJ2-5, the complete variable domain reads NAGVMQNPRHLVRRRGQEARLRCSPMKGHSHVYWYRQLPEEGLKFMVYLQKENIIDESGMPKERFSAEFPKEGPSILRIQQVVRGDSAAYFCASSPRTGVQETQYFGPGTRLLVL.

The gene calls are TRBV20-1 and TRBJ2-7, with 8 bases that match TRBD2. Losses at the gene ends were 5 bases for V and 3 bases for J; bases not matched to a gene: 12. The CDR3 has 15 residues. The germline V gene has CDR1 DFQATT and CDR2 SNEGSKA (reference sequence). CDR3 sequence: CSARSTSGVDYEQYF. CDR3 nucleotides: TGCAGTGCTCGGAGTACTAGCGGAGTCGACTACGAGCAGTACTTC.

This clonotype has ten or more counts. The chain recombines TRBV7-9 with TRBJ2-1, with unresolved D. This CDR3 contains 12 residues. Germline-derived CDR1 and CDR2 are SEHNR and FQNEAQ (reference sequence). V gave up 10 bases and J gave up 0 bases, with 7 bases separating them. The CDR3 spells CANRNSYNEQFF. CDR3 coding DNA: TGTGCCAATCGTAACTCCTACAATGAGCAGTTCTTC.

The chain links TRBV6-2 or TRBV6-3 to TRBJ1-5; D is perhaps TRBD1 (5 bases). V gave up 3 bases and J gave up 4 bases, with 13 bases separating them. The CDR3 spans 15 residues. Germline CDR1 reads MNHEY; CDR2 reads SVGEGT. The CDR3 reads CASSYIGGANQPQHF. CDR3 coding DNA: TGTGCCAGCAGTTATATAGGAGGGGCGAATCAGCCCCAGCATTTT.

This clonotype was seen ten or more times. The chain employs TRBV5-1 and TRBJ1-2; D ambiguous. Germline CDR1 is SGHRS and CDR2 is YFSETQ. The CDR3 runs to 13 residues. The V gene lost 4 bases and the J gene lost 3 bases, with 10 bases spanning the gap. In nucleotides, the CDR3 is TGCGCCAGCAGCAGCGACGGAGACTATGGCTACACCTTC. Its translation: CASSSDGDYGYTF.

This chain uses TRBV28 with TRBJ1-2; a weak D match, TRBD1 (5 bases). V was trimmed by 7 bases and J by 7 bases, leaving 22 bases between them. The CDR3 is made up of 15 amino acids. Germline CDR1 is MDHEN and CDR2 is SYDVKM. The CDR3: CASTPRGSLTGGYTF. The DNA for the CDR3 is TGTGCCAGCACCCCGAGGGGCTCTCTCACGGGTGGCTACACCTTC.

This clonotype came up a few times. The gene calls are TRBV20-1 and TRBJ2-2; 8 positions match TRBD2. CDR1 and CDR2 (germline): DFQATT, SNEGSKA (reference sequence). After removal of 3 bases from V and 0 bases from J, the junction contained 3 bases not matched to a gene. This CDR3 has 15 amino acids. The CDR3 bases are TGCAGTGCTAGCGGAGCGGGGGCGAACACCGGGGAGCTGTTTTTT. Residues: CSASGAGANTGELFF.

The genes are TRBV19 and TRBJ2-7, with TRBD1 matching 10 bases. The CDR3 extends over 12 amino acids. V trimming: 10 bases; J trimming: 5 bases; junction bases outside the gene matches: 5. The germline V gene encodes CDR1 LNHDA and CDR2 SQIVND (reference sequence). CDR3 protein: CATLGQGDEQYF. Written as DNA, the CDR3 is TGTGCCACCCTAGGACAGGGGGACGAGCAGTACTTC.

This clonotype was detected only a few times. The J gene is TRBJ1-1, the V gene TRBV6-6; no firm D call. This CDR3 has 15 residues. CDR1 MNHNY and CDR2 SVGAGI come from the germline V gene (reference sequence). V was trimmed by 0 bases and J by 1 base, leaving 9 bases between them. Written as DNA, the CDR3 is TGTGCCAGCAGTTACTCGTTGTGGCAGAACACTGAAGCTTTCTTT. Protein product: CASSYSLWQNTEAFF.

This clonotype has a count of ten or more. The chain joins TRBV5-1 to TRBJ2-3, with D perhaps matching TRBD1 (5 bases). Trimming stripped 5 bases from V and 0 bases from J, with 13 bases between. Germline CDR1 and CDR2: SGHRS and YFSETQ. CDR3 length: 15 residues. This CDR3 reads CASSYSRASTDTQYF. CDR3 sequence (DNA): TGCGCCAGCAGTTACAGCAGGGCAAGCACAGATACGCAGTATTTT.

This clonotype came up a few times. J is TRBJ2-3 and V is TRBV19, with a weak D call TRBD1 (7 bases). This CDR3 spans 15 amino acids. The V end lost 5 bases, the J end lost 4 bases, and 16 bases lay between the germline ends. Looked up from germline, CDR1 is LNHDA and CDR2 is SQIVND (reference sequence). DNA for the CDR3: TGTGCCAGTAGTCGCCAGGGGGGAGAGGCAGATACGCAGTATTTT. Its translation is CASSRQGGEADTQYF.

The chain uses TRBV5-1 and TRBJ2-5; D ambiguous. Germline-derived CDR1 and CDR2 are SGHRS and YFSETQ. V gave up 4 bases and J gave up 1 base, with 11 bases separating them. The CDR3 is made up of 14 amino acids. CDR3 sequence (DNA): TGCGCCAGCAGCGCCACGACTGGCCAAGAGACCCAGTACTTC. Residues: CASSATTGQETQYF.

This clonotype was detected ten times or more. The rearrangement links TRBV12-3 or TRBV12-4 to TRBJ2-1; 10 bases line up with TRBD2. The CDR3 runs 12 residues. The V gene end was trimmed by 5 bases and the J gene end by 10 bases; junction bases not matched to a gene: 2. DNA of the CDR3: TGTGCCAGCAGTCGGACTAGCGGCGAGCAGTTCTTC. Translating it yields CASSRTSGEQFF.

This clonotype showed up just a few times. This chain connects TRBV5-4 to TRBJ2-3; 7 positions match TRBD1. The CDR3 runs 14 residues. Germline V gene data show CDR1 as SGHNT and CDR2 as YYREEE (reference sequence). Germline trimming cut 4 bases from V and 2 bases from J; bases unmatched to any gene: 4. CDR3 region: CASSKTGSTDTQYF. The CDR3 DNA follows: TGTGCCAGCAGCAAGACAGGGTCCACAGATACGCAGTATTTT.